Each of the 14 T cell receptor beta chains below was sequenced from the same sample in a study of T cells in Graves' hyperthyroidism and ophthalmopathy. TCR beta CDR3 regions were amplified from RNA transcripts. With the HTBI primer set, the TCR CDR3 went through a first round of RT-PCR. TCRdb passed the multiplex PCR reads through MiXCR, listing each CDR3 protein once. The table has 450,000 to 700,000 distinct CDR3 sequences, around 45% seen once. Material for sequencing was peripheral blood or thyroid tissue (not recorded which). The origin of the receptors is an adult woman with Graves' disease, either hyperthyroidism or ophthalmopathy (not recorded which).

This clonotype was counted ten times or more. V usage is TRBV11-2 and J usage is TRBJ2-7; D perhaps matches TRBD1 (5 bases). The CDR3 is 14 residues long. The germline CDR1 and CDR2 sequences are SGHAT and FQNNGV. Trimming cost V 5 bases and J 6 bases, with 17 bases left between them. The DNA for the CDR3 is TGTGCCAGCAGCCAGCAGGGTGCCCACCTCGAGCAGTACTTC. Amino acid sequence: CASSQQGAHLEQYF.

The V call is TRBV7-2, the J call TRBJ1-1, with 9 bases matching TRBD1. The CDR3 loop spans 12 amino acids. The V segment lost 8 bases and the J segment 9 bases; nucleotides outside the gene matches: 7. CDR1 SGHTA and CDR2 FQGNSA come from the germline V gene. CDR3 in DNA: TGTGCCAGCGCCTTACAGGGGGCTCAAGCTTTCTTT. Its protein product is CASALQGAQAFF. Based on the CDR3 plus reference TRBV7-2 and TRBJ1-1, the full variable domain is GAGVSQSPSNKVTEKGKDVELRCDPISGHTALYWYRQSLGQGLEFLIYFQGNSAPDKSGLPSDRFSAERTGGSVSTLTIQRTQQEDSAVYLCASALQGAQAFFGQGTRLTVV.

A few counts support this clonotype. This chain links TRBV15 with TRBJ1-2; TRBD1 aligns across 8 bases. This CDR3 is 18 amino acids long. Germline V lookup: CDR1 LNHNV, CDR2 YYDKDF (reference sequence). V dropped 0 bases and J dropped 0; count of bases not matched to a gene: 9. The DNA for the CDR3 is TGTGCCACCAGCAGAGATCTGTACAGGGGGGCGTCTAACTATGGCTACACCTTC. It specifies CATSRDLYRGASNYGYTF.

Only one count was recorded for this clonotype. The junction and the germline gene differ at one end; a read error may be behind it. This chain links TRBV2 with TRBJ1-5; 7 bases are shared with TRBD1. The CDR3 spans 15 residues. CDR1 and CDR2 (germline): SNHLY, FYNNEI. CDR3 bases: TGTGCCAGCACGAGGGGTCCTTTGAGGGGGCAGCCCCAACATTTT. Encoded protein: CASTRGPLRGQPQHF.

There are many counts of this clonotype. The V and J genes are TRBV7-2 and TRBJ1-2; perhaps TRBD1 as D (5 bases). CDR1 and CDR2 from the germline V gene are SGHTA and FQGNSA. This CDR3 is 14 amino acids long. With 5 bases removed from V and 1 base from J, the gap between germline ends came to 11 bases. As DNA, the CDR3 is TGTGCCAGCAGCCAGACAGTCTATAACTATGGCTACACCTTC. This sequence encodes CASSQTVYNYGYTF.

Regarding this clonotype: The missing conserved phenylalanine or tryptophan at the end of this CDR3 makes a read error likely. The DNA is left out, because the CDR3 cannot be placed on it with certainty; the CDR3 is given as TCRdb lists it. The chain uses TRBV9 and TRBJ1-1; TRBD1, the D gene given by the table, was not confirmed from the DNA. The CDR3 is made up of 13 amino acids, end residues included. Germline V gene lookup returns CDR1 SGDLS and CDR2 YYNGEE. This CDR3 reads CASSVGGLQGASY.

There are many counts of this clonotype. This chain uses TRBV6-1 with TRBJ2-5, with 12 bases identical to TRBD2. The CDR3 sequence is 15 residues long. Germline assignment: CDR1 MNHNS and CDR2 SASEGT. The V and J ends lost 2 bases and 2 bases, in that order; junction bases with no gene match: 0. CDR3 DNA: TGTGCCAGCAGTGAACTAGCGGGAGGGCAAGAGACCCAGTACTTC. Its translation is CASSELAGGQETQYF.

This clonotype was seen many times. The rearrangement joins TRBV5-4 to TRBJ1-1; no firm D call. Germline V CDR1 and CDR2: SGHNT, YYREEE (reference sequence). Between the trimmed V and J ends, which lost 4 bases and 5 bases, there was a span of 9 bases. The CDR3 length is 12 residues. CDR3 bases: TGTGCCAGCAGCAAAGTTGGGACTGAAGCTTTCTTT. Residues: CASSKVGTEAFF.

The genes are TRBV15 and TRBJ2-5; 9 nucleotides agree with TRBD1. The V and J ends lost 2 bases and 5 bases, in that order; junction bases with no gene match: 6. The V gene's germline CDR1 is LNHNV and CDR2 YYDKDF (reference sequence). This CDR3 region has 15 residues. The CDR3 region is CATSRYRGRRETQYF. CDR3 nucleotide sequence: TGTGCCACCAGCAGATACAGGGGGCGCCGGGAGACCCAGTACTTC.

V gene TRBV24-1 combines with J gene TRBJ2-7, with a tentative D call TRBD1 (6 bases). The CDR3 consists of 13 residues. Germline assignment: CDR1 KGHDR and CDR2 SFDVKD. The ends were cut back, 6 bases at V and 7 bases at J, with 15 bases in the middle. The CDR3 here is CATSTAGAREQYF. CDR3 in DNA: TGTGCCACCAGTACAGCAGGGGCGCGGGAGCAGTACTTC.

The chain is built from TRBV7-4 and TRBJ1-2, with a tentative D call TRBD1 (6 bases). V was clipped by 11 bases and J by 7 bases, with 20 bases between them. This CDR3 has 13 amino acids. Germline assignment: CDR1 SGHVT and CDR2 SQSDAQ. The CDR3 loop is CARDPGAAPGYTF. In DNA, the CDR3 is TGTGCCCGAGATCCAGGGGCAGCTCCTGGCTACACCTTC.

This chain uses TRBV30 with TRBJ1-2; a possible D gene is TRBD1 (6 bases). Germline V gives CDR1 GTSNPN, CDR2 SVGIG (reference sequence). The V gene lost 3 bases and the J gene lost 3 bases, with 14 bases spanning the gap. The CDR3 runs 14 residues. CDR3 DNA sequence: TGTGCCTGGAGAAGCCGTACAGGGCACTATGGCTACACCTTC. Translating it yields CAWRSRTGHYGYTF.

V is TRBV27 and J is TRBJ1-1; D may be TRBD1 (5 bases). The length of the CDR3 is 15 residues. In germline, CDR1 is MNHEY, CDR2 SMNVEV (reference sequence). Trimming left V 2 bases short and J 0 bases short, with 10 bases between. CDR3 amino acids: CASSLIRGLNTEAFF. In nucleotides, the CDR3 is TGTGCCAGCAGTTTAATAAGGGGTCTGAACACTGAAGCTTTCTTT.

In this sample, this clonotype turned up many times. This chain links TRBV4-1 with TRBJ1-2; the D is unclear. Germline V lookup: CDR1 MGHRA, CDR2 YSYEKL. V was clipped by 4 bases and J by 8 bases, with 20 bases between them. The CDR3 loop spans 15 amino acids. The CDR3 reads CASSPTERGVEGYTF. The CDR3 DNA reads TGCGCCAGCAGCCCTACCGAACGCGGGGTGGAGGGCTACACCTTC.